The 9 T cell receptor beta chains below were found in one sample sequenced in a study of shared clonotypes between healthy human individuals. CD45RO negativity and positive selection for CCR7 defined naive CD8 cells, a population that excluded terminally differentiated effector memory CD45RA+ cells. Libraries were prepared by immunoSEQ multiplex PCR; TCRdb keeps only in-frame clonotypes and omits some of them. The table lists around 2,000,000 clones, about 93% of them singletons. Sequencing was carried out using naive CD8+ T cells from PBMCs. The receptors originated from a man aged 18 to 30 in good health. Some clones in this sample may be carry-over from other donors' samples.

The chain has TRBV4-1 and TRBJ1-5; D perhaps matches TRBD1 (6 bases). The CDR3 spans 16 residues. Germline V gene lookup returns CDR1 MGHRA and CDR2 YSYEKL. Between the trimmed V and J ends, which lost 2 bases and 4 bases, there was a span of 15 bases. CDR3 sequence reads: CASSQPTGTGNQPQHF. CDR3 DNA sequence: TGCGCCAGCAGCCAACCAACAGGGACCGGGAATCAGCCCCAGCATTTT.

The DNA for the CDR3 is TGTGCCAGCAGTCCCTGGGGCAGGGAAAGCTCTGGGGCCAACGTCCTGACTTTC. It codes for CASSPWGRESSGANVLTF. This chain links TRBV2 with TRBJ2-6; possible D gene TRBD1, 5 bases. Trimming took off 5 bases at V and 0 bases at J, with 17 bases between the two ends. The CDR3 covers 18 residues. Germline V gene lookup returns CDR1 SNHLY and CDR2 FYNNEI.

The chain employs TRBV20-1 and TRBJ2-1; D may be TRBD1 (5 bases). Germline lookup yields CDR1 DFQATT and CDR2 SNEGSKA (reference sequence). The V end was cut by 7 bases, the J end by 5 bases, with 9 bases between. There are 11 residues in the CDR3. CDR3 DNA: TGCAGTGGCACACAGGACAATGAGCAGTTCTTC. Protein sequence: CSGTQDNEQFF.

J is TRBJ2-7 and V is TRBV7-9; 7 bases fit TRBD1. The CDR3 has 15 amino acids. Unmatched junction bases numbered 5, after V lost 1 base and J lost 2 bases. The germline CDR1 and CDR2 sequences are SEHNR and FQNEAQ (reference sequence). Here the CDR3 reads CASSLVLGTAYEQYF. CDR3 sequence (DNA): TGTGCCAGCAGCTTAGTTCTTGGGACAGCCTACGAGCAGTACTTC.

The chain has TRBV25-1 and TRBJ2-7; TRBD2 might be the D (6 bases). The CDR3 runs to 13 residues. CDR1 and CDR2 from the germline V gene are MGHDK and SYGVNS. With 2 bases removed from V and 3 bases from J, the gap between germline ends came to 8 bases. The DNA of the CDR3 is TGTGCCAGCAGTGAAGCGGGGTTCTACGAGCAGTACTTC. Protein: CASSEAGFYEQYF.

V is TRBV19 and J is TRBJ1-2; D may be TRBD1 (5 bases). The CDR3 is 13 residues long. From germline, CDR1 is LNHDA and CDR2 SQIVND (reference sequence). The ends were cut back, 11 bases at V and 3 bases at J, with 16 bases in the middle. CDR3 DNA sequence: TGTGCCGCGTCGGGGGGAAACGACTATGGCTACACCTTC. As protein: CAASGGNDYGYTF. Supplemented by reference TRBV19 and TRBJ1-2, the full variable domain reads DGGITQSPKYLFRKEGQNVTLSCEQNLNHDAMYWYRQDPGQGLRLIYYSQIVNDFQKGDIAEGYSVSREKKESFPLTVTSAQKNPTAFYLCAASGGNDYGYTFGSGTRLTVV.

To note about this clone: An end of the junction does not agree with germline; a read error may underlie this. The V call is TRBV20-1, the J call TRBJ2-7, with D perhaps matching TRBD2 (6 bases). The CDR3 consists of 10 residues. Germline CDR1 reads DFQATT; CDR2 reads SNEGSKA (reference sequence). CDR3 nucleotide sequence: TGCAGTGCTCACTCCGGGACTTCCCCCTTC. It yields the protein CSAHSGTSPF.

The chain couples TRBV27 to TRBJ2-7; D is uncertain. V lost 5 bases, J lost 0 bases, and 8 bases lay in between. CDR3 length: 13 amino acids. Germline V gene data show CDR1 as MNHEY and CDR2 as SMNVEV (reference sequence). CDR3 in DNA: TGTGCCAGCAGTCCGACTTTCTCCTACGAGCAGTACTTC. Protein product: CASSPTFSYEQYF.

The V call is TRBV6-5, the J call TRBJ1-1; D remains unclear. V was trimmed by 6 bases and J by 6 bases, leaving 14 bases between them. The germline gives CDR1 MNHEY, CDR2 SVGAGI. This CDR3 spans 13 amino acids. Written as DNA, the CDR3 is TGTGCCAGCAGGCCGGACGGCGCCTCTGAAGCTTTCTTT. It specifies CASRPDGASEAFF.